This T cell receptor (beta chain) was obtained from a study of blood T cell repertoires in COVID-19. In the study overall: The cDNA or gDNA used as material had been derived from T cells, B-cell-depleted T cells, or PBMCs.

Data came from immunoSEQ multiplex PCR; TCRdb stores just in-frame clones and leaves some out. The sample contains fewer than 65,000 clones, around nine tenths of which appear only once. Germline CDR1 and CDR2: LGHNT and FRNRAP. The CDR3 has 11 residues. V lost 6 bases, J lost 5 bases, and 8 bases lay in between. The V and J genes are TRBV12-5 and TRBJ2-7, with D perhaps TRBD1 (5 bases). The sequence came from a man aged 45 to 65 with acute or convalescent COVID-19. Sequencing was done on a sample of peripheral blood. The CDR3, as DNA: TGTGCTAGTGGCCAAGGGGACGAGCAGTACTTC. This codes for CASGQGDEQYF.